The 13 T cell receptor beta chains presented below share a single source sample, sequenced in a study of shared clonotypes between healthy human individuals. The protocol was immunoSEQ multiplex PCR, while the TCRdb copy is restricted to in-frame clones and leaves out a portion. The sample has millions of clones; over 85% are singletons. As defined, naive CD8 cells were CD45RO-negative and positively selected for CCR7, with terminally differentiated effector memory CD45RA+ cells excluded. Sequenced: naive CD8+ T cells sorted from blood. These receptors were taken from a man aged 18 to 30 in good health.

This chain connects TRBV28 to TRBJ2-7; 7 nucleotides agree with TRBD1. Germline CDR1 and CDR2: MDHEN and SYDVKM. CDR3 length equals 14 residues. Trimming removed 5 bases from V and 5 bases from J; junction bases left unmatched: 9. The DNA for the CDR3 is TGTGCCAGCAGTACCGCAGGGGGAAGGGACGAGCAGTACTTC. This codes for CASSTAGGRDEQYF.

J is TRBJ2-7 and V is TRBV27, with D perhaps assigned TRBD1 or TRBD2 (6 bases each). The CDR3 has 16 amino acids. The germline V gene encodes CDR1 MNHEY and CDR2 SMNVEV (reference sequence). V shed 1 base and J shed 5 bases, with 18 bases lying between them. CDR3 residues: CASSLWPVQGGNEQYF. The CDR3 DNA sequence: TGTGCCAGCAGTTTATGGCCCGTACAGGGAGGTAACGAGCAGTACTTC.

The J gene is TRBJ2-7, the V gene TRBV6-1, with D hard to call. The CDR3 has 13 residues. V lost 6 bases, J lost 2 bases, and 11 bases lay in between. The germline gives CDR1 MNHNS, CDR2 SASEGT. CDR3 in DNA: TGTGCCAGCAGCCGTACTTCGACCTACGAGCAGTACTTC. This translates into CASSRTSTYEQYF.

This clone came up once. The chain couples TRBV28 to TRBJ2-7; D is possibly TRBD1 (6 bases). CDR3 size: 13 residues. V was cut by 5 bases and J by 3 bases, with 11 bases left in between. From germline, CDR1 is MDHEN and CDR2 SYDVKM. The CDR3 is CASSLGQFYEQYF. The CDR3 DNA is TGTGCCAGCAGTCTAGGACAGTTCTACGAGCAGTACTTC.

This clone was seen just once. The chain recombines TRBV11-2 with TRBJ2-5; possible D gene TRBD2, 6 bases. Looked up from germline, CDR1 is SGHAT and CDR2 is FQNNGV. The CDR3 has 15 residues. The V gene lost 2 bases and the J gene lost 5 bases, with 15 bases spanning the gap. The CDR3 spells CASSLPWGERETQYF. The CDR3 DNA follows: TGTGCCAGCAGCTTACCTTGGGGGGAGAGGGAGACCCAGTACTTC. The whole variable domain, filled in from reference TRBV11-2 and TRBJ2-5, reads EAGVAQSPRYKIIEKRQSVAFWCNPISGHATLYWYQQILGQGPKLLIQFQNNGVVDDSQLPKDRFSAERLKGVDSTLKIQPAKLEDSAVYLCASSLPWGERETQYFGPGTRLLVL.

The chain is built from TRBV4-2 and TRBJ1-6; 8 nucleotides align to TRBD1. V was pared by 5 bases and J by 7 bases, with 10 bases of the junction left unmatched. This CDR3 contains 16 residues. CDR1 is LGHNA and CDR2 is YNFKEQ in the germline V gene. The CDR3 region has the DNA TGTGCCAGCAGCGGCCACCAACAGGGGGAAAATTCACCCCTCCACTTT. It codes for CASSGHQQGENSPLHF.

This chain joins TRBV4-3 and TRBJ1-4, with a weak D call TRBD1 (5 bases). This CDR3 is 18 amino acids long. V gave up 0 bases and J gave up 4 bases, with 18 bases separating them. Germline loops: CDR1 LGHNA, CDR2 YSLEER. In DNA form, the CDR3 reads TGCGCCAGCAGCCAAGAGTATCCCCAGGAGGGGCGTAATGAAAAACTGTTTTTT. Translating gives CASSQEYPQEGRNEKLFF.

The chain is built from TRBV28 and TRBJ1-5, with D hard to call. V was pared by 1 base and J by 2 bases, with 15 bases between. The germline V gene encodes CDR1 MDHEN and CDR2 SYDVKM. CDR3 length equals 17 residues. This chain's CDR3 is CASSLSRYKEGNQPQHF. The DNA of the CDR3 is TGTGCCAGCAGTTTATCCCGCTATAAGGAGGGCAATCAGCCCCAGCATTTT.

V and J are TRBV4-3 and TRBJ2-1; 8 nucleotides agree with TRBD2. The CDR3 has 20 amino acids. Germline V CDR1 and CDR2: LGHNA, YSLEER. With 0 bases clipped from V and 1 base from J, the junction kept 14 bases outside the gene matches. The CDR3 sequence is CASSQEGAFVSGGSYNEQFF. The CDR3 DNA reads TGCGCCAGCAGCCAAGAAGGGGCGTTTGTGAGCGGGGGTTCCTACAATGAGCAGTTCTTC.

This clone has just one count. This sequence joins TRBV4-1 and TRBJ2-7, with D uncertain. Trimming left V 2 bases short and J 4 bases short, with 18 bases between. In germline, CDR1 is MGHRA, CDR2 YSYEKL. This CDR3 is 16 amino acids long. For the CDR3, the DNA is TGCGCCAGCAGCCAATGGTACATAGGGCGCGAGTACGAGCAGTACTTC. It yields the protein CASSQWYIGREYEQYF.

This chain uses TRBV7-8 with TRBJ2-3; D call uncertain. This CDR3 comprises 12 residues. V was cut by 7 bases and J by 6 bases, with 11 bases left in between. Germline V gene lookup returns CDR1 SGHVS and CDR2 FQNEAQ. This CDR3 reads CASNSIPDTQYF. In DNA, the CDR3 is TGTGCCAGCAACTCGATCCCGGATACGCAGTATTTT.

About this clone itself: Compared with germline, one end of the junction differs, possibly owing to a read error. The chain employs TRBV7-7 and TRBJ2-7; D not resolved. This CDR3 has 14 amino acids. The germline V gene encodes CDR1 SSHAT and CDR2 FNYEAQ (reference sequence). In DNA, the CDR3 is TGTGCTAGCAGCTCCCTTCCTGGGGCCTACGAGCAGTACTTC. Translating it yields CASSSLPGAYEQYF. The whole variable domain, filled in from reference TRBV7-7 and TRBJ2-7, reads GAGVSQSPRYKVTKRGQDVTLRCDPISSHATLYWYQQALGQGPEFLTYFNYEAQPDKSGLPSDRFSAERPEGSISTLTIQRTEQRDSAMYRCASSSLPGAYEQYFGPGTRLTVT.

The chain recombines TRBV5-1 with TRBJ1-1; TRBD1 might be the D (5 bases). Germline V gene data show CDR1 as SGHRS and CDR2 as YFSETQ. The CDR3 runs 14 residues. V was cut by 0 bases and J by 5 bases, with 11 bases left in between. CDR3 in amino acids: CASSLEPGGTEAFF. As DNA, the CDR3 is TGCGCCAGCAGCTTGGAACCTGGGGGGACTGAAGCTTTCTTT. The full variable domain, in which reference TRBV5-1 and TRBJ1-1 provide the parts outside the CDR3, is KAGVTQTPRYLIKTRGQQVTLSCSPISGHRSVSWYQQTPGQGLQFLFEYFSETQRNKGNFPGRFSGRQFSNSRSEMNVSTLELGDSALYLCASSLEPGGTEAFFGQGTRLTVV.